This TCR beta chain was captured by sequencing in a study of T cell repertoires in cytomegalovirus infection. Study summary: Selection of CMV epitopes for the study included recently identified HLA-C-restricted and well-studied HLA-B-restricted ones. It can be stated that public TCR beta signatures indicated CMV infection as well as a matching HLA type. Study-wide findings and caveats: There were carriers of CMV plus the relevant HLA, and cumulative public TCR beta family frequency identified them. Within the response measured ex vivo, HLA-C-restricted CMV-specific TCR beta clonotypes were dominant.

MiXCR, run by TCRdb on the reads, gives a single entry per CDR3 protein. This sample has some 320,000 distinct CDR3 sequences, with about 29% found just once. Germline V CDR1 and CDR2: SGHVS, FNYEAQ. Losses at the gene ends were 4 bases for V and 0 bases for J; bases not matched to a gene: 15. The length of the CDR3 is 19 residues. With respect to this clonotype: Its specificity is unknown.

The gene calls are TRBV7-6 and TRBJ2-7, with 10 bases aligning to TRBD1. This clonotype was obtained from a human donor in good health (CMV status not recorded). Some clones in this sample may be carry-over from other donors' samples. Sequenced material: cultured PBMCs, taken from culture after CMV antigen stimulation. In nucleotides, the CDR3 is TGTGCCAGCAGCTCCCCAGAGGGACAGGGGTATGGGTTCTCCTACGAGCAGTACTTC. Its protein is CASSSPEGQGYGFSYEQYF.